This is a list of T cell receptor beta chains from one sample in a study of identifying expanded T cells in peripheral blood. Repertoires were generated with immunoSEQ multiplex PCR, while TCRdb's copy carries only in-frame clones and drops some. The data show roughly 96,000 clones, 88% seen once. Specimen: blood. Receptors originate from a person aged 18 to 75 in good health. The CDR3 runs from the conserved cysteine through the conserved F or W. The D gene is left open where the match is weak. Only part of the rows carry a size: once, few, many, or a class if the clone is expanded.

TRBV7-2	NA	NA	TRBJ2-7	CASSPNAGATYEQYF	TGTGCCAGCAGCCCCAACGCGGGGGCGACCTACGAGCAGTACTTC
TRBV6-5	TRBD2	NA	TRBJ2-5	CASSSISGREQETQYF	TGTGCCAGCAGTTCCATTAGCGGGAGGGAACAAGAGACCCAGTACTTC
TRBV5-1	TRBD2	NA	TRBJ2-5	CASSRTSGGAWETQYF	TGCGCCAGCAGCCGGACTAGCGGGGGGGCATGGGAGACCCAGTACTTC
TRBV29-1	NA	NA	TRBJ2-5	CSVLGQQHTQPRQETQYF	TGCAGCGTCCTCGGACAGCAACACACCCAGCCGCGCCAAGAGACCCAGTACTTC
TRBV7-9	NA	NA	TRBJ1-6	CASSLGTEGALHF	TGTGCCAGCAGCTTGGGGACCGAAGGGGCCCTCCACTTT
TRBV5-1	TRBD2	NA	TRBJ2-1	CASSPRSGGPPEQFF	TGCGCCAGCAGCCCGCGTTCGGGAGGGCCGCCTGAGCAGTTCTTC
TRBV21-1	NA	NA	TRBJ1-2	CASSKRRGGHGYTF	TGTGCCAGCAGCAAACGCAGGGGAGGGCATGGCTACACCTTC
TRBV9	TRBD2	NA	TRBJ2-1	CASSVLAGGYNEQFF	TGTGCCAGCAGCGTCCTAGCGGGAGGTTACAATGAGCAGTTCTTC
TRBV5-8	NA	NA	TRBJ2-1	CASSSDSSYNEQFF	TGTGCCAGCAGCTCAGACAGCTCCTACAATGAGCAGTTCTTC
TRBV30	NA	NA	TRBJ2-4	CAWKSGQNIQYF	TGTGCCTGGAAGTCCGGGCAAAACATTCAGTACTTC
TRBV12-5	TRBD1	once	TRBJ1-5	CASGLVLGTALNQPQHF	TGTGCTAGTGGTTTGGTGTTAGGGACAGCCCTCAATCAGCCCCAGCATTTT
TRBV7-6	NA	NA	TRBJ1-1	CASSPGQDTEAFF	TGTGCCAGCAGTCCGGGGCAGGACACTGAAGCTTTCTTT
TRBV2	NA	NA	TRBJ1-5	CASSDSGSYQPQHF	TGTGCCAGCAGTGATTCAGGGAGCTATCAGCCCCAGCATTTT
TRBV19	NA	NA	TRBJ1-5	CASSIAGYSNQPQHF	TGTGCCAGTAGTATTGCAGGTTATAGCAATCAGCCCCAGCATTTT
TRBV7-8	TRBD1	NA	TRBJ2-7	CASSSFGQGPYEQYF	TGTGCCAGCAGCTCCTTTGGACAGGGGCCCTACGAGCAGTACTTC
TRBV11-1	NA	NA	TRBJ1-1	CASTLVRTPRMNTEAFF	TGTGCCAGCACCCTGGTACGGACACCTAGGATGAACACTGAAGCTTTCTTT
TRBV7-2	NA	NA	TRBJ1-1	CASSPGGLNTEAFF	TGTGCCAGCAGCCCGGGGGGGTTGAACACTGAAGCTTTCTTT
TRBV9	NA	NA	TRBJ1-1	CASSPYADIQNTEAFF	TGTGCCAGCAGCCCCTACGCCGACATTCAGAACACTGAAGCTTTCTTT
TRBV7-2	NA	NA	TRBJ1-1	CASSSQRNTEAFF	TGTGCCAGCAGTTCCCAGAGGAACACTGAAGCTTTCTTT
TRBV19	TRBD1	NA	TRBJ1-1	CASSLPGQGKNTEAFF	TGTGCCAGTAGTCTACCGGGACAGGGAAAGAACACTGAAGCTTTCTTT
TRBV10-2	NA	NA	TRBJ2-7	CASRMGGGSYEQYF	TGCGCCAGCAGGATGGGGGGGGGCTCGTACGAGCAGTACTTC
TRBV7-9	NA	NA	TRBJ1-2	CASSLGATAYDYTF	TGTGCCAGCAGCTTAGGGGCGACAGCCTATGACTACACCTTC
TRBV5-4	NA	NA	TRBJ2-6	CASSLGGHSGANVLTF	TGTGCCAGCAGCTTGGGGGGACATTCTGGGGCCAACGTCCTGACTTTC
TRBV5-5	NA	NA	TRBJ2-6	CASSPISGANVLTF	TGTGCCAGCAGCCCAATTTCTGGGGCCAACGTCCTGACTTTC
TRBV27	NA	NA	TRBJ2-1	CASSLFGEQFF	TGTGCCAGCAGTTTATTCGGTGAGCAGTTCTTC
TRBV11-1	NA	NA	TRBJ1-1	CASSLAQGTNTEAFF	TGTGCCAGCAGCTTAGCGCAGGGGACGAACACTGAAGCTTTCTTT
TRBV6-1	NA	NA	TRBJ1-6	CASSERNWTSSYNSPLHF	TGTGCCAGCAGTGAGAGGAACTGGACTAGCTCCTATAATTCACCCCTCCACTTT
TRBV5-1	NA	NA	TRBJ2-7	CASSLGLLSYEQYF	TGCGCCAGCAGCTTGGGACTGCTGTCCTACGAGCAGTACTTC
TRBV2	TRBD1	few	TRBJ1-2	CASTQDGTGDYGYTF	TGTGCCAGCACCCAAGACGGGACAGGGGACTATGGCTACACCTTC
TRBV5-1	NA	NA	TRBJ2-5	CASSVTGTQETQYF	TGCGCCAGCAGCGTCACCGGGACCCAAGAGACCCAGTACTTC
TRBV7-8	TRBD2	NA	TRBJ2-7	CASSLVGRGRDEQYF	TGTGCCAGCAGCTTAGTAGGGCGGGGGAGGGACGAGCAGTACTTC
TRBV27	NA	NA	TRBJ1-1	CASHSGGTEAFF	TGTGCCAGTCACTCCGGGGGTACTGAAGCTTTCTTT
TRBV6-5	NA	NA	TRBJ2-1	CASRTANRDNEQFF	TGTGCCAGCAGGACAGCTAACAGGGACAATGAGCAGTTCTTC
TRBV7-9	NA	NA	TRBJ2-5	CASSNRTVTETQYF	TGTGCCAGCAGCAACAGGACGGTAACGGAGACCCAGTACTTC
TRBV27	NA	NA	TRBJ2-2	CASSPTPGPYGELFF	TGTGCCAGCAGTCCCACCCCCGGTCCCTACGGGGAGCTGTTTTTT
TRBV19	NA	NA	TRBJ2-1	CASSIGSGNEQFF	TGTGCCAGTAGTATTGGGTCTGGGAATGAGCAGTTCTTC
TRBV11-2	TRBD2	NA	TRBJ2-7	CASRYASGPYEQYF	TGTGCCAGCAGGTATGCTAGCGGGCCCTACGAGCAGTACTTC
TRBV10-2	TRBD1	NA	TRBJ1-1	CASSESLRQGVTEAFF	TGCGCCAGCAGTGAGTCGTTGAGACAGGGGGTTACTGAAGCTTTCTTT
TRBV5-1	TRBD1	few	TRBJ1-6	CASSWTGGRNSPLHF	TGCGCCAGCAGTTGGACAGGGGGCAGAAACTCACCCCTCCACTTT
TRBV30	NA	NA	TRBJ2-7	CAWSFSYEQYF	TGTGCCTGGAGCTTCTCCTACGAGCAGTACTTC
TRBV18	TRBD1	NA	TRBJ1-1	CASSPPGTGGTEAFF	TGTGCCAGCTCACCACCCGGGACAGGGGGCACTGAAGCTTTCTTT
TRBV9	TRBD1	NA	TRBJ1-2	CASRQQGLHGYTF	TGTGCCAGCAGGCAACAGGGGTTGCATGGCTACACCTTC
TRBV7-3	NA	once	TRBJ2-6	CASRSDLGANVLTF	TGTGCCAGCAGGAGCGACCTGGGGGCCAACGTCCTGACTTTC
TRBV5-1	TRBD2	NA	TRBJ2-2	CASLSGLAGLTGELFF	TGCGCCAGTTTATCGGGACTAGCGGGACTTACCGGGGAGCTGTTTTTT
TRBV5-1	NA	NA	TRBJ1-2	CASMGLTVLGYTF	TGCGCCAGCATGGGGTTGACAGTACTAGGCTACACCTTC
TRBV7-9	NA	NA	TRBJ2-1	CASSSATGRYNEQFF	TGTGCCAGCAGCTCTGCCACGGGACGATATAATGAGCAGTTCTTC
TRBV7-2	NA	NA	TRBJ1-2	CASSLATQNYGYTF	TGTGCCAGCAGCTTAGCGACCCAGAACTATGGCTACACCTTC